These T cell receptor beta chains were read from a single sample in a study of T cell responses to AZD1222 COVID-19 vaccine. Generated by immunoSEQ multiplex PCR, the TCRdb table keeps only in-frame clones and is missing some. The sample includes about 170,000 clones, around 88% of them seen just once. Sequencing used peripheral blood, obtained 28 days after the second AZD1222 dose. The source of these receptors is an adult who received the AZD1222 COVID-19 vaccine. Both conserved end residues are part of each CDR3. The D gene is left open where the match is weak. Expanded clones get a size class; other rows say once, few or many, or leave the size out.

>-|-|TRBJ2-7|TRBV7-6
TGTGCCAGCAGTCCCTTCGGGGGGCCGACCTACGAGCAGTACTTC
CASSPFGGPTYEQYF
>-|-|TRBJ2-2|TRBV7-2
TGTGCCAGCAGCTTAGTGGTGTTGGGCGGGGAGCTGTTTTTT
CASSLVVLGGELFF
>TRBD2|-|TRBJ2-3|TRBV2
TGTGCCAGCGGGGGACTAGCGGGGTACACAGATACGCAGTATTTT
CASGGLAGYTDTQYF
>-|-|TRBJ2-1|TRBV5-1
TGCGCCAGCAGCTTGGCCGAGGACTCTCCATACAATTACAATGAGCAGTTCTTC
CASSLAEDSPYNYNEQFF
>-|-|TRBJ1-3|TRBV2
TGTGCCAGCGAGGGGACGGGGAGCTCTGGAAACACCATATATTTT
CASEGTGSSGNTIYF
>-|-|TRBJ1-4|TRBV6-5
TGTGCCAGCACCCCCGTCGGTTGGGGAAAACTGTTTTTT
CASTPVGWGKLFF
>-|-|TRBJ1-6|TRBV7-2
TGTGCCAGCAGCTTATGGGGACACGACAATTCACCCCTCCACTTT
CASSLWGHDNSPLHF
>-|-|TRBJ2-2|TRBV11-2
TGTGCCAGCAGCTTAGAGGACCCCCCTCCCAGGGCCGGGGAGCTGTTTTTT
CASSLEDPPPRAGELFF
>-|-|TRBJ1-6|TRBV4-2
TGTGCCAGCAGCCAAGAGGGGAGCCTTCGAGCGTCCCTCCACTTT
CASSQEGSLRASLHF
>TRBD1|-|TRBJ1-2|TRBV2
TGTGCCAGCAGTGAAGCGGCAGGGGGCCATAACTATGGCTACACCTTC
CASSEAAGGHNYGYTF
>-|once|TRBJ2-3|TRBV6-1
TGTGCCAGCAGTGAGCGACAGAAAACTAGCACAGATACGCAGTATTTT
CASSERQKTSTDTQYF
>-|-|TRBJ1-2|TRBV6-5
TGTGCCAGCAGTTACTCTTCGGGGGGAGGGGGCTACACCTTC
CASSYSSGGGGYTF
>-|few|TRBJ1-2|TRBV3-1/TRBV3-2
TGTGCCAGCAGCCCCCGACAAGGGAGCTATGGCTACACCTTC
CASSPRQGSYGYTF
>-|few|TRBJ1-5|TRBV3-1/TRBV3-2
TGTGCCAGCAGCCCGGACTGGGGTGGCAATCAGCCCCAGCATTTT
CASSPDWGGNQPQHF
>-|-|TRBJ2-7|TRBV4-1
TGCGCCAGCAGCCAAGTCGCCGACGAGCAGTACTTC
CASSQVADEQYF
>-|once|TRBJ2-1|TRBV12-3/TRBV12-4
TGTGCCAGCAGTTTTGGCGATGAGCAGTTCTTC
CASSFGDEQFF
>-|-|TRBJ1-1|TRBV7-2
TGTGCCAGCAGCCCGGGGCCCTACTTGAACACTGAAGCTTTCTTT
CASSPGPYLNTEAFF
>-|-|TRBJ2-7|TRBV19
TGTGCCAGTAGTCCCGGGACGGGGCCCTACGAGCAGTACTTC
CASSPGTGPYEQYF
>-|once|TRBJ1-1|TRBV9
TGTGCCAGCAGCGTAGTAGACGTAGGCGCGGTGGGGCTGAACACTGAAGCTTTCTTT
CASSVVDVGAVGLNTEAFF
>TRBD1|-|TRBJ1-3|TRBV2
TGTGCCAGCAGTGAAGGGACAGGCAACTCTGGAAACACCATATATTTT
CASSEGTGNSGNTIYF